This TCR beta chain was sequenced during a study of blood T cells in healthy people across ages. The second PCR ran roughly 7 to 12 cycles with a sample-barcoded 5' primer and J-beta primers. TCRdb called the 5' RACE reads again in MiXCR, with one record for every CDR3 protein. This table has roughly 700,000 distinct CDR3 sequences, approximately 29% appearing once. Germline V gives CDR1 LGHNA, CDR2 YNFKEQ. Trimming shortened V by 0 bases and J by 5 bases, and 13 bases separated the two germline ends. The CDR3 is 15 amino acids. This clonotype occurred many times. The TCR was taken from an elderly woman in good health. This rearrangement joins TRBV4-2 to TRBJ1-2, with TRBD1 as a possible D gene (6 bases). The specimen sequenced was blood. CDR3: CASSQDSRQGYGYTF. The CDR3 bases are TGTGCCAGCAGCCAAGATTCGCGGCAGGGGTATGGCTACACCTTC.